A single sample is the source of the 27 T cell receptor beta chains below, sequenced in a study of tumor-infiltrating lymphocytes in localized non-small cell lung cancer. Sequenced by immunoSEQ multiplex PCR; TCRdb stores in-frame clones only, minus some. In the table there are 16,000 or so clones, over 70% of which are singletons. The sample consisted of lung tumor tissue. The receptors were gathered from a human donor with non-small cell lung cancer.

This chain uses TRBV30 with TRBJ2-4; 7 bases map to TRBD2. The trim removed 2 bases at V and 2 bases at J, leaving 9 bases unmatched. Per the germline V gene, CDR1 is GTSNPN and CDR2 is SVGIG (reference sequence). This CDR3 is 16 amino acids long. The DNA of the CDR3 is TGTGCCTGGAGTCCGGGACTACAGATATCCAAAAACATTCAGTACTTC. Protein: CAWSPGLQISKNIQYF.

The V gene is TRBV29-1, the J gene TRBJ2-1, with 9 bases aligning to TRBD2. The trim removed 5 bases at V and 0 bases at J, leaving 5 bases unmatched. Germline V gene lookup returns CDR1 SQVTM and CDR2 ANQGSEA. The CDR3 length is 15 residues. DNA for the CDR3: TGCAGCGTTCTCCCTAGCGGGAACTCCTACAATGAGCAGTTCTTC. Protein: CSVLPSGNSYNEQFF.

This rearrangement joins TRBV9 to TRBJ2-3, with D maybe TRBD2 (6 bases). The length of the CDR3 is 16 residues. CDR1 and CDR2 from the germline V gene are SGDLS and YYNGEE. The V gene lost 4 bases and the J gene lost 10 bases, with 25 bases spanning the gap. This chain's CDR3 is CASSPLGDSPGDAQYF. The CDR3 DNA reads as TGTGCCAGCAGCCCCTTAGGGGACTCGCCGGGGGATGCGCAGTATTTT.

The CDR3 DNA sequence: TGTGCCAGCACCCACAGGGTAAGCTACGAGCAGTACTTC. Encoded protein: CASTHRVSYEQYF. This chain connects TRBV6-1 to TRBJ2-7, with D possibly matching TRBD1 (6 bases). This CDR3 spans 13 amino acids. V was pared by 7 bases and J by 3 bases, with 13 bases between. The V gene's germline CDR1 is MNHNS and CDR2 SASEGT.

This clone was counted a single time. The genes are TRBV5-1 and TRBJ1-3; D possibly corresponds to TRBD1 (5 bases). Germline V gene lookup returns CDR1 SGHRS and CDR2 YFSETQ. With 4 bases removed from V and 0 bases from J, the gap between germline ends came to 20 bases. The CDR3 is 18 amino acids. The CDR3 loop is CASSRLVAGAGSGNTIYF. In DNA, the CDR3 is TGCGCCAGCAGCAGACTGGTGGCTGGGGCCGGCTCTGGAAACACCATATATTTT.

This chain joins TRBV19 and TRBJ1-2, with a weak D call TRBD1 (6 bases). CDR1 is LNHDA and CDR2 is SQIVND in the germline V gene (reference sequence). This CDR3 has 15 residues. V gave up 5 bases and J gave up 5 bases, with 18 bases separating them. The chain's CDR3 is CASSEPGQRSYGYTF. The CDR3 DNA reads TGTGCCAGTAGTGAGCCGGGACAAAGAAGTTATGGCTACACCTTC. Full variable domain (missing parts from reference TRBV19 and TRBJ1-2): DGGITQSPKYLFRKEGQNVTLSCEQNLNHDAMYWYRQDPGQGLRLIYYSQIVNDFQKGDIAEGYSVSREKKESFPLTVTSAQKNPTAFYLCASSEPGQRSYGYTFGSGTRLTVV.

V is TRBV4-2 and J is TRBJ1-4; 8 bases are shared with TRBD1. CDR1 is LGHNA, CDR2 YNFKEQ, per germline. This CDR3 region has 15 residues. V was clipped by 2 bases and J by 7 bases; unmatched bases: 6. The CDR3 region has the DNA TGTGCCAGCAGCCAAAGGGACAGGCGGTCTGAAAAACTGTTTTTT. Amino acids: CASSQRDRRSEKLFF.

The chain employs TRBV2 and TRBJ2-1; maybe TRBD1 (5 bases). The CDR3 length is 13 residues. Deletions cut 7 bases from V and 3 bases from J, with 10 bases between. Looked up from germline, CDR1 is SNHLY and CDR2 is FYNNEI. This CDR3 is CASNPGNYNEQFF. The DNA of the CDR3 is TGTGCCAGCAACCCAGGGAACTACAATGAGCAGTTCTTC.

The V call is TRBV29-1, the J call TRBJ2-7, with 12 bases that match TRBD2. CDR1 SQVTM and CDR2 ANQGSEA come from the germline V gene. Trimming at V came to 6 bases and at J to 0 bases, leaving 3 bases not matched to a gene. This CDR3 has 14 residues. CDR3 nucleotide sequence: TGCAGCGTCCAGACTAGCGGGAGCTCCTACGAGCAGTACTTC. Residues: CSVQTSGSSYEQYF.

The CDR3 DNA reads as TGTGCCAGCAGCTTAGTACCGGGACTAGACACAGATACGCAGTATTTT. Translating it yields CASSLVPGLDTDTQYF. The gene calls are TRBV7-2 and TRBJ2-3; the match to TRBD2 covers 8 bases. CDR1 SGHTA and CDR2 FQGNSA come from the germline V gene. This CDR3 is 16 amino acids long. V lost 1 base, J lost 2 bases, and 5 bases stayed unmatched. Variable domain in full (rest from reference TRBV7-2 and TRBJ2-3): GAGVSQSPSNKVTEKGKDVELRCDPISGHTALYWYRQSLGQGLEFLIYFQGNSAPDKSGLPSDRFSAERTGGSVSTLTIQRTQQEDSAVYLCASSLVPGLDTDTQYFGPGTRLTVL.

In its sample, this clone ranks as medium-sized. CDR3 sequence reads: CASSLGPLPNSYEQYF. The CDR3 DNA is TGTGCCAGCAGCTTAGGCCCCTTGCCAAACTCCTACGAGCAGTACTTC. The genes are TRBV7-2 and TRBJ2-7; D is uncertain. Trimming pared 1 base from V and 0 bases from J, leaving 13 bases between. This CDR3 is 16 amino acids long. Germline V lookup: CDR1 SGHTA, CDR2 FQGNSA.

The chain carries TRBV7-2 and TRBJ1-1; D remains ambiguous. The V gene's germline CDR1 is SGHTA and CDR2 FQGNSA. CDR3 length: 14 amino acids. V shed 5 bases and J shed 0 bases, with 10 bases lying between them. CDR3 residues: CASSPTGVNTEAFF. CDR3 DNA: TGTGCCAGCAGCCCGACGGGCGTGAACACTGAAGCTTTCTTT.

This chain uses TRBV5-5 with TRBJ1-1, with 7 positions matching TRBD1. Germline V gives CDR1 SGHKS, CDR2 YYEKEE (reference sequence). V trimming: 0 bases; J trimming: 4 bases; junction bases outside the gene matches: 6. The CDR3 spans 15 residues. CDR3 loop: CASSLGGGWLTEAFF. DNA for the CDR3: TGTGCCAGCAGCTTGGGAGGGGGCTGGCTCACTGAAGCTTTCTTT.

This rearrangement joins TRBV6-5 to TRBJ2-7, with 8 bases identical to TRBD1. The ends lost 6 bases at V and 4 bases at J; junction bases unmatched: 5. There are 13 residues in the CDR3. Germline V gene data show CDR1 as MNHEY and CDR2 as SVGAGI. DNA of the CDR3: TGTGCCAGCAGACGGACAGGGAGTTACGAGCAGTACTTC. This encodes CASRRTGSYEQYF.

The rearrangement joins TRBV14 to TRBJ1-1; D possibly corresponds to TRBD1 (6 bases). Trimming took off 4 bases at V and 0 bases at J, with 18 bases between the two ends. Germline CDR1 is SGHDN and CDR2 is FVKESK. The CDR3 runs to 17 residues. CDR3 sequence: CASSPDLDRFMNTEAFF. The DNA of the CDR3 is TGTGCCAGCAGCCCAGACCTAGACAGGTTCATGAACACTGAAGCTTTCTTT. The full variable domain, with the rest looked up from reference TRBV14 and TRBJ1-1, is EAGVTQFPSHSVIEKGQTVTLRCDPISGHDNLYWYRRVMGKEIKFLLHFVKESKQDESGMPNNRFLAERTGGTYSTLKVQPAELEDSGVYFCASSPDLDRFMNTEAFFGQGTRLTVV.

The chain has TRBV5-1 and TRBJ2-5, with D unresolved. The germline gives CDR1 SGHRS, CDR2 YFSETQ. Trimming pared 5 bases from V and 2 bases from J, leaving 4 bases between. CDR3 length equals 11 residues. The CDR3 region is CASRVQETQYF. CDR3 sequence (DNA): TGCGCCAGCAGGGTGCAAGAGACCCAGTACTTC.

This sequence joins TRBV5-1 and TRBJ1-2; 10 positions agree with TRBD1. Germline V gene lookup returns CDR1 SGHRS and CDR2 YFSETQ. V trimming: 4 bases; J trimming: 8 bases; junction bases outside the gene matches: 5. CDR3 length: 13 amino acids. Written as DNA, the CDR3 is TGCGCCAGCAGCCCTGGGACAGGGGAGGGCTACACCTTC. Translating gives CASSPGTGEGYTF.

CDR3 protein: CASSLRRNSYNEQFF. Written as DNA, the CDR3 is TGTGCCAGCAGCTTAAGGAGAAACTCTTACAATGAGCAGTTCTTC. The chain couples TRBV7-2 to TRBJ2-1; D gene unclear. This CDR3 region has 15 residues. Germline V gene sequence: CDR1 SGHTA, CDR2 FQGNSA. Deletions cut 2 bases from V and 4 bases from J, with 12 bases between.

The chain couples TRBV10-1 to TRBJ2-5; 7 bases align to TRBD2. V shed 2 bases, J shed 4 bases, and the junction held 1 base outside the gene matches. The CDR3 contains 13 residues. Germline V gene sequence: CDR1 WNHNN, CDR2 SYGVQD (reference sequence). The CDR3 DNA follows: TGCGCCAGCAGTGAGGGACTAGGAGAGACCCAGTACTTC. Encoded protein: CASSEGLGETQYF.

The CDR3 DNA sequence: TGTGCCAGCAGCCACAGGCCGGGACCGGCCTCCGGGGAGCTGTTTTTT. It specifies CASSHRPGPASGELFF. The J gene is TRBJ2-2, the V gene TRBV28, with D possibly being TRBD1 or TRBD2 (5 bases each). CDR3 length equals 16 residues. The germline V gene encodes CDR1 MDHEN and CDR2 SYDVKM. V was cut by 6 bases and J by 6 bases, with 20 bases left in between. Based on the CDR3 plus reference TRBV28 and TRBJ2-2, the full variable domain is DVKVTQSSRYLVKRTGEKVFLECVQDMDHENMFWYRQDPGLGLRLIYFSYDVKMKEKGDIPEGYSVSREKKERFSLILESASTNQTSMYLCASSHRPGPASGELFFGEGSRLTVL.

This chain connects TRBV6-6 to TRBJ2-7, with a tentative D call TRBD1 (5 bases). The V gene's germline CDR1 is MNHNY and CDR2 SVGAGI (reference sequence). The CDR3 covers 13 residues. V dropped 0 bases and J dropped 7 bases, with 10 bases sitting between them. The CDR3 sequence is CASSYSGSGEQYF. CDR3 nucleotides: TGTGCCAGCAGTTACTCGGGCTCAGGGGAGCAGTACTTC.

This clone appeared once. The V gene is TRBV14, the J gene TRBJ1-2; D is unclear. Trimming took off 8 bases at V and 8 bases at J, with 18 bases between the two ends. This CDR3 is built from 13 residues. Germline assignment: CDR1 SGHDN and CDR2 FVKESK. CDR3 amino acids: CASAKDTKGGYTF. In DNA form, the CDR3 reads TGTGCCAGCGCCAAAGACACCAAAGGCGGCTACACCTTC.

This sequence joins TRBV7-2 and TRBJ1-2; 7 bases line up with TRBD1. The CDR3 spans 14 residues. V was clipped by 5 bases and J by 6 bases; unmatched bases: 9. CDR1 SGHTA and CDR2 FQGNSA come from the germline V gene. As DNA, the CDR3 is TGTGCCAGCAGCGCCCGACAGGGACTGGATGGCTACACCTTC. Translating it yields CASSARQGLDGYTF.

This chain joins TRBV10-3 and TRBJ2-5; 11 positions match TRBD2. From germline, CDR1 is ENHRY and CDR2 SYGVKD. This CDR3 region has 17 residues. Trimming cost V 0 bases and J 2 bases; bases outside gene matches: 5. The CDR3 bases are TGTGCCATCAGTGAGTCGACTAGCGGGAAAACTCAAGAGACCCAGTACTTC. Its translation is CAISESTSGKTQETQYF.

The chain recombines TRBV19 with TRBJ1-5, with D perhaps TRBD1 (6 bases). CDR1 is LNHDA, CDR2 SQIVND, per germline (reference sequence). The V end lost 8 bases, the J end lost 11 bases, and 16 bases lay between the germline ends. This CDR3 region has 12 residues. The CDR3 reads CASSRGALAQHF. The CDR3 region has the DNA TGTGCCAGTTCGCGGGGGGCTTTAGCCCAGCATTTT.

The chain joins TRBV18 to TRBJ1-3; D is unresolved. The length of the CDR3 is 14 residues. Germline-derived CDR1 and CDR2 are KGHSH and LQKENI. V was trimmed by 6 bases and J by 0 bases, leaving 9 bases between them. In DNA form, the CDR3 reads TGTGCCAGCTCCCGGACCTACTCTGGAAACACCATATATTTT. Protein sequence: CASSRTYSGNTIYF.

The rearrangement links TRBV5-1 to TRBJ1-2, with 8 nucleotides matching TRBD1. Germline V gene lookup returns CDR1 SGHRS and CDR2 YFSETQ. The CDR3 runs to 12 residues. V shed 5 bases, J shed 6 bases, and the junction held 3 bases outside the gene matches. The CDR3 loop is CASSPDRDGYTF. CDR3 sequence (DNA): TGCGCCAGCAGTCCGGACAGGGATGGCTACACCTTC.